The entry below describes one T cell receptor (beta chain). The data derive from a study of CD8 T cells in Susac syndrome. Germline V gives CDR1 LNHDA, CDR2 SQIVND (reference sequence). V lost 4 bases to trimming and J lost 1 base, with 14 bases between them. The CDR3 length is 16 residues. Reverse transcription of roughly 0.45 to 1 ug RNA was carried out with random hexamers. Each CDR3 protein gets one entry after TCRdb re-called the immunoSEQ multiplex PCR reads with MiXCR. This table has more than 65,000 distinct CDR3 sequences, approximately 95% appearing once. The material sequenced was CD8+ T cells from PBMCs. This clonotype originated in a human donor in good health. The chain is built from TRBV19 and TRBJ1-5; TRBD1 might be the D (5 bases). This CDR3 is CASSTYMGGSNQPQHF. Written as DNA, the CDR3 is TGTGCCAGTAGTACATACATGGGGGGAAGCAATCAGCCCCAGCATTTT. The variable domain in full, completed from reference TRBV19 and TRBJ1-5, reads DGGITQSPKYLFRKEGQNVTLSCEQNLNHDAMYWYRQDPGQGLRLIYYSQIVNDFQKGDIAEGYSVSREKKESFPLTVTSAQKNPTAFYLCASSTYMGGSNQPQHFGDGTRLSIL.